This T cell receptor (beta chain) appears in the sequencing data of a study of CD8 T cells in Susac syndrome. Random hexamers were used to reverse transcribe the RNA input (roughly 0.5 to 1 ug). The immunoSEQ assay covered 54 Vbeta and 13 Jbeta segments for CDR3. TCRdb redid the calling of the immunoSEQ multiplex PCR reads with MiXCR, one entry per CDR3 protein. Of 400,000 or so distinct CDR3 sequences listed, 85% to 90% were seen once; the top ten hold 0.12%. Study conclusions and caveats: Regarding the TCR sequencing and HLA analysis, the study admitted that a relatively small number of individuals were involved.

With regard to this clonotype: The antigen is unknown.

Sequencing of TCR beta drew on CD8+ and CD4+ T cells from blood. The CD8+ and CD4+ T cells were negatively isolated, with the TEMRA cells enriched by FACS. The source is a human donor with multiple sclerosis. Sequences were obtained from CD8+ T cells from PBMCs.

CDR3 nucleotide sequence: TGTGCCAGCAGTTACACGGGGAGCAGCACAGATACGCAGTATTTT. Its protein product is CASSYTGSSTDTQYF. This sequence joins TRBV6-2 or TRBV6-3 and TRBJ2-3; tentative D call: TRBD2 (5 bases). The CDR3 sequence is 15 residues long. V was trimmed by 2 bases and J by 0 bases, leaving 9 bases between them. Germline V gives CDR1 MNHEY, CDR2 SVGEGT.